This paragraph covers one TCR beta chain sequence. The antigen remains unidentified. The entry originates in a study of a mutant IDH1 vaccine in newly diagnosed glioma. Study details: Antecedent treatment encompassed radiotherapy, temozolomide, or their combination; the majority received both. The study, taken as a whole, reports: Pseudoprogression seemingly bore no relation to changes in top peripheral T cell clonotypes.

Using immunoSEQ multiplex PCR, the repertoire was profiled, and TCRdb retains in-frame clones only, with some absent. The data contain 70,000 to 90,000 clones, 75% to 85% of them seen just once; the ten biggest clones take up around 2%. Germline V lookup: CDR1 SGHNT, CDR2 YYREEE (reference sequence). The CDR3 contains 14 residues. Trimming shortened V by 4 bases and J by 0 bases, and 10 bases separated the two germline ends. Time point indicated: week 23, last vaccination. Doses of 300 ug of mutant IDH1 20-mer peptide were given with topical imiquimod. Each donor presented with a new WHO grade 3 or 4 astrocytoma that tested IDH1-mutant and showed ATRX loss.

The sequencing used PBMCs, collected from a glioma patient whose treatment included an IDH1 peptide vaccine. The chain joins TRBV5-4 to TRBJ1-1, with TRBD1 as a possible D gene (6 bases). The sequence was obtained from a man between 25 and 39 years old with glioma. Some clones in this sample may be carry-over from other donors' samples. CDR3 nucleotide sequence: TGTGCCAGCAGCAACAGGGCCCTGAACACTGAAGCTTTCTTT. Its protein is CASSNRALNTEAFF.